The 8 T cell receptor beta chains below were found in one sample sequenced in a study of shared clonotypes between healthy human individuals. The protocol was immunoSEQ multiplex PCR, while the TCRdb copy is restricted to in-frame clones and leaves out a portion. Here the sample spans 2 million to 2.5 million clones, 85% to 95% being singletons. The source material was naive CD4+ T cells sorted from blood. The sample's subset: CD45RA+ positively selected. The source is a man younger than 30 in good health.

Note on this clone: The same CDR3 arises from other DNA sequences in this sample as well. V and J are TRBV10-3 and TRBJ2-1, with 11 bases aligning to TRBD2. V shed 6 bases, J shed 0 bases, and the junction held 1 base outside the gene matches. Germline V lookup: CDR1 ENHRY, CDR2 SYGVKD. This CDR3 spans 15 amino acids. Written as DNA, the CDR3 is TGTGCCATCAGAACTAGCGGGAGCTCCTACAATGAGCAGTTCTTC. This encodes CAIRTSGSSYNEQFF.

The V gene is TRBV7-2, the J gene TRBJ2-2; TRBD2 agrees at 8 bases. The germline V gene has CDR1 SGHTA and CDR2 FQGNSA. This CDR3 has 18 amino acids. V was pared by 4 bases and J by 0 bases, with 10 bases of the junction left unmatched. The CDR3 region has the DNA TGTGCCAGCAGCTCTAAAGGAGTTAGCGGGACGAACACCGGGGAGCTGTTTTTT. Translated: CASSSKGVSGTNTGELFF.

The J gene is TRBJ1-2, the V gene TRBV28; TRBD1 might be the D (6 bases). The CDR3 covers 11 residues. Per germline, CDR1 MDHEN and CDR2 SYDVKM. V was cut by 11 bases and J by 5 bases, with 12 bases left in between. The CDR3 DNA sequence: TGTGCCGTACAGGGCAATTATGGCTACACCTTC. It yields the protein CAVQGNYGYTF.

The rearrangement links TRBV7-9 to TRBJ2-7, with 10 bases that match TRBD2. V shed 8 bases and J 3 bases; nucleotides not matched to a gene: 4. The CDR3 runs 13 residues. Germline V gives CDR1 SEHNR, CDR2 FQNEAQ (reference sequence). In DNA form, the CDR3 reads TGTGCCAGCGAGCGGGAGGGCATCTACGAGCAGTACTTC. It codes for CASEREGIYEQYF.

The chain employs TRBV10-3 and TRBJ1-4; D is uncertain. The CDR3 has 13 residues. V lost 3 bases, J lost 7 bases, and 9 bases lay in between. Germline CDR1 ENHRY, CDR2 SYGVKD. The DNA for the CDR3 is TGTGCCATCAGTGAAAGGCCTGGTGAAAAACTGTTTTTT. It translates to CAISERPGEKLFF.

The genes are TRBV6-1 and TRBJ1-2; possible D gene TRBD1, 5 bases. The CDR3 contains 15 residues. Germline V CDR1 and CDR2: MNHNS, SASEGT. Trimming left V 7 bases short and J 8 bases short, with 23 bases between. This CDR3 is CASTNIPQGQSGYTF. DNA of the CDR3: TGTGCCAGCACCAACATCCCCCAGGGCCAGTCCGGCTACACCTTC.

The chain's CDR3 is CASSVGGRQYF. In DNA form, the CDR3 reads TGTGCCAGCAGCGTCGGTGGAAGGCAGTATTTT. The gene calls are TRBV11-2 and TRBJ2-3; D uncertain. From germline, CDR1 is SGHAT and CDR2 FQNNGV. Trimming took 5 bases from V and 11 from J, leaving 11 bases between them. The CDR3 is 11 amino acids. The variable domain in full, with the rest retrieved from reference TRBV11-2 and TRBJ2-3, is EAGVAQSPRYKIIEKRQSVAFWCNPISGHATLYWYQQILGQGPKLLIQFQNNGVVDDSQLPKDRFSAERLKGVDSTLKIQPAKLEDSAVYLCASSVGGRQYFGPGTRLTVL.

This clone was seen a single time. The chain employs TRBV5-1 and TRBJ2-7; D is possibly TRBD1 or TRBD2 (6 bases each). Trimming stripped 0 bases from V and 5 bases from J, with 15 bases between. Germline V gene sequence: CDR1 SGHRS, CDR2 YFSETQ. CDR3 length: 15 residues. CDR3 DNA sequence: TGCGCCAGCAGCTTGGGGGGGGCCGAGCCGCACGAGCAGTACTTC. Encoded protein: CASSLGGAEPHEQYF.